This is a list of T cell receptor beta chains from one sample in a study of memory CD4+ T cells and cytomegalovirus serostatus. Repertoires were generated with immunoSEQ multiplex PCR, while TCRdb's copy carries only in-frame clones and drops some. The sample lists 60,000 to 75,000 clones; over 60% were seen once. Sequencing was carried out using memory CD4+ T cells from blood. These receptors all come from an adult in good health and CMV-seronegative. Some clones in this sample may be carry-over from other donors' samples. Each CDR3 is given without its conserved first and last residue. D genes are given only for firm matches.

D: .; V: TRBV27; J: TRBJ2-5; CDR3: ASSGADKLKETQY
D: .; V: TRBV7-2; J: TRBJ1-4; CDR3: ASSLGGVGEKLF
D: .; V: TRBV6-6; J: TRBJ1-3; CDR3: ASRPQDGNTIY
D: .; V: TRBV7-2; J: TRBJ1-5; CDR3: ASSTYRAQPQH
D: .; V: TRBV30; J: TRBJ2-3; CDR3: AWTLDTDTQY
D: .; V: TRBV5-6; J: TRBJ2-6; CDR3: ASSKRVGDSGANVLT
D: TRBD1; V: TRBV6-4; J: TRBJ2-1; CDR3: ASSADRTGGQF
D: .; V: TRBV6-1; J: TRBJ1-2; CDR3: ASSEEGGGGGYT
D: .; V: TRBV2; J: TRBJ1-4; CDR3: ASSDLGRANEKLF
D: TRBD1; V: TRBV28; J: TRBJ1-2; CDR3: ASTQTGMDYGYT
D: TRBD1; V: TRBV18; J: TRBJ1-2; CDR3: ASSPPLGTGNYGYT
D: .; V: TRBV30; J: TRBJ2-2; CDR3: AWRAGINTGELF
D: .; V: TRBV5-4; J: TRBJ2-7; CDR3: ASSLEDGLEQY
D: .; V: TRBV28; J: TRBJ2-6; CDR3: ASKSGELSSGANVLT
D: .; V: TRBV7-2; J: TRBJ1-1; CDR3: ASSRTANTEAF
D: .; V: TRBV30; J: TRBJ1-2; CDR3: AWRRLNYGYT
D: .; V: TRBV7-9; J: TRBJ1-1; CDR3: ASSPKQRLGAEAF
D: .; V: TRBV5-1; J: TRBJ1-2; CDR3: ASSLGTGRFSYGYT
D: .; V: TRBV12-5; J: TRBJ2-5; CDR3: ASGLGSGRETQY
D: .; V: TRBV6-1; J: TRBJ2-4; CDR3: ASSEATRGAKNIQY
D: .; V: TRBV5-6; J: TRBJ1-6; CDR3: ASSSPDLSSPLH
D: .; V: TRBV27; J: TRBJ1-2; CDR3: ASSLSRQALYGYT
D: .; V: TRBV5-1; J: TRBJ2-5; CDR3: ASSLSGAETQY
D: .; V: TRBV6-1; J: TRBJ2-5; CDR3: ASSAGQGPQETQY
D: TRBD1; V: TRBV6-1; J: TRBJ2-7; CDR3: ASSRDRDGYEQY
D: .; V: TRBV25-1; J: TRBJ1-4; CDR3: ASSVGTGTTNEKLF
D: .; V: TRBV7-9; J: TRBJ1-2; CDR3: ASSLQGPGGYT
D: .; V: TRBV9; J: TRBJ1-1; CDR3: ASSVIVGVEAF
D: .; V: TRBV29-1; J: TRBJ2-5; CDR3: SVDSSGETQY
D: TRBD2; V: TRBV29-1; J: TRBJ2-1; CDR3: SVVQAGTIYNEQF
D: .; V: TRBV7-9; J: TRBJ2-2; CDR3: ASTWDAGELF
D: TRBD1; V: TRBV2; J: TRBJ1-5; CDR3: ASRDRATNQPQH
D: .; V: TRBV28; J: TRBJ2-2; CDR3: ASSGRAWAGELF
D: .; V: TRBV10-3; J: TRBJ2-1; CDR3: ASRGTENNEQF
D: .; V: TRBV28; J: TRBJ2-5; CDR3: ASSFPAQETQY
D: TRBD1; V: TRBV11-2; J: TRBJ2-2; CDR3: ASSTRMDRVVTGELF
D: TRBD1; V: TRBV10-2; J: TRBJ2-1; CDR3: ASSGDRYNEQF
D: .; V: TRBV4-1; J: TRBJ1-1; CDR3: ASSLGPGSQYTEAF
D: .; V: TRBV2; J: TRBJ2-1; CDR3: ASKKTGLMYNEQF
D: .; V: TRBV11-2; J: TRBJ1-1; CDR3: ASSSPRWGGKSF